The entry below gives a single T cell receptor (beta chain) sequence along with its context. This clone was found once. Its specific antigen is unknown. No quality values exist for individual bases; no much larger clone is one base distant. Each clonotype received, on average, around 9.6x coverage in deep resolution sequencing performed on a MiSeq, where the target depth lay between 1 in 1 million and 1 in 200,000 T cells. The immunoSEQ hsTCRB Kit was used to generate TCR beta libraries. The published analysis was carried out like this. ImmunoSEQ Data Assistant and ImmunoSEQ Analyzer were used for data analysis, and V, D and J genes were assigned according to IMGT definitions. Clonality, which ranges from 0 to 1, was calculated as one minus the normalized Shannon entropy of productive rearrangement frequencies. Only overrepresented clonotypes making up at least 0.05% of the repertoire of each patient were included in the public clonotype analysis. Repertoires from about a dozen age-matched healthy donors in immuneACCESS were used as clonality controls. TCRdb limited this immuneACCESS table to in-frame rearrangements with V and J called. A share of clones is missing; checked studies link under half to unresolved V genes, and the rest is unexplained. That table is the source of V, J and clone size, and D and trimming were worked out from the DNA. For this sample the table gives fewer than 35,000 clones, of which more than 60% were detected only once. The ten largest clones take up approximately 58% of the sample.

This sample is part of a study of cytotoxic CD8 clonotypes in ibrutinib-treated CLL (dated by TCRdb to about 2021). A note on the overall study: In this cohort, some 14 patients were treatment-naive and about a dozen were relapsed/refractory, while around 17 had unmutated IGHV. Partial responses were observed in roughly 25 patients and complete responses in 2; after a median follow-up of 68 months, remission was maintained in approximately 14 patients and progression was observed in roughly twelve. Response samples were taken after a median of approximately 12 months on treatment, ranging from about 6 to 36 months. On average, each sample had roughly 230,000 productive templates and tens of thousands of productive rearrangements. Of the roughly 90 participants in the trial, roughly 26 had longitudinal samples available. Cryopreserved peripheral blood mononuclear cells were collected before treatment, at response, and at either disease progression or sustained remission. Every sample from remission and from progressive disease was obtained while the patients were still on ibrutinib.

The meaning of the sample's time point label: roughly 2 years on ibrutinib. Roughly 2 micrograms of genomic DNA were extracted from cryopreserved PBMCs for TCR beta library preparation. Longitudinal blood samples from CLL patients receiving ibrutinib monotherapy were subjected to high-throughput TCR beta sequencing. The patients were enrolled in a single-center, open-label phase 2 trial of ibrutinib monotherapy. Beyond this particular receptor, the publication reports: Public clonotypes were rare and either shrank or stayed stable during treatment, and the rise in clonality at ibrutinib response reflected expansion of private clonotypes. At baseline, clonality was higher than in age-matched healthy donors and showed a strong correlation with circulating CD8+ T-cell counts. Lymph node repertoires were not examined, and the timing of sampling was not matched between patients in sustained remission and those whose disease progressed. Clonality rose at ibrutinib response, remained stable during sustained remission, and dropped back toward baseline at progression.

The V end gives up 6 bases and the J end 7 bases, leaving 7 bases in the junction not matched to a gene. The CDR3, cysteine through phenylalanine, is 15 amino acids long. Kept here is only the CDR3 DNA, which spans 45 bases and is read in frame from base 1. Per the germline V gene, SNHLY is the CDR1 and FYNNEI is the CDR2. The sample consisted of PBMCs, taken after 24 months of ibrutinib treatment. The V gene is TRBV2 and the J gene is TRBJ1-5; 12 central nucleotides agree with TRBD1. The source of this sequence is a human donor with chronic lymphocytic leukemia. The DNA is TGTGCCAGCAGAGTGGGACAGGGGGCCTGGCAGCCCCAGCATTTT. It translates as CASRVGQGAWQPQHF.